These 25 T cell receptor beta chains were sequenced from one sample in a study of tumor-infiltrating lymphocytes in localized non-small cell lung cancer. Here immunoSEQ multiplex PCR was the method, and the copy in TCRdb shows in-frame clones only, minus some. The top ten hold over 9.5% of the sample, which has about 12,000 clones, approximately 80% seen once. The sample taken for sequencing was lung tumor tissue. The receptors were sampled from a human donor with non-small cell lung cancer.

The CDR3: CASSLDFLNTGELFF. The CDR3 region has the DNA TGTGCCAGCAGCTTAGATTTTCTTAACACCGGGGAGCTGTTTTTT. The gene calls are TRBV11-3 and TRBJ2-2; D not resolved. The CDR3 has 15 residues. Between the trimmed V and J ends, which lost 0 bases and 2 bases, there was a span of 7 bases. Germline CDR1 SGHNT, CDR2 YENEEA.

This chain joins TRBV2 and TRBJ2-1; perhaps TRBD1 as D (9 bases). V lost 8 bases to trimming and J lost 7 bases, with 24 bases between them. This CDR3 region has 16 residues. Germline V lookup: CDR1 SNHLY, CDR2 FYNNEI. CDR3: CASLRDRAREGNEQFF. Written as DNA, the CDR3 is TGTGCCAGCCTCCGGGACAGGGCTCGGGAGGGGAATGAGCAGTTCTTC.

This clone was counted once. V gene TRBV7-6 combines with J gene TRBJ1-4, with TRBD1 identical over 9 bases. Trimming removed 5 bases from V and 4 bases from J; junction bases left unmatched: 5. The CDR3 has 15 residues. The germline V gene has CDR1 SGHVS and CDR2 FNYEAQ. CDR3 coding DNA: TGTGCCAGCAGCCCCCTGGACAGGGGTAATGAAAAACTGTTTTTT. Translating it yields CASSPLDRGNEKLFF.

The rearrangement links TRBV27 to TRBJ1-1, with 7 bases matching TRBD1. The V gene's germline CDR1 is MNHEY and CDR2 SMNVEV (reference sequence). The CDR3 has 15 residues. V gave up 5 bases and J gave up 1 base; unmatched junction bases: 7. The CDR3: CASSESGGGNTEAFF. The CDR3 DNA reads as TGTGCCAGCAGTGAATCAGGGGGTGGGAACACTGAAGCTTTCTTT.

The chain carries TRBV5-6 and TRBJ1-1; D is possibly TRBD1 (5 bases). Germline V gene data show CDR1 as SGHDT and CDR2 as YYEEEE. With 4 bases removed from V and 0 bases from J, the gap between germline ends came to 13 bases. The CDR3 covers 15 residues. CDR3 loop: CASSPRGRLNTEAFF. Written as DNA, the CDR3 is TGTGCCAGCAGCCCCCGGGGCCGGCTGAACACTGAAGCTTTCTTT.

The chain combines TRBV5-4 with TRBJ2-5, with D unclear. Germline-derived CDR1 and CDR2 are SGHNT and YYREEE (reference sequence). This CDR3 spans 15 amino acids. V gave up 4 bases and J gave up 2 bases, with 15 bases separating them. CDR3 residues: CASSRIGVQQETQYF. DNA for the CDR3: TGTGCCAGCAGCCGAATTGGTGTCCAGCAAGAGACCCAGTACTTC.

The chain is built from TRBV7-9 and TRBJ1-5; D possibly corresponds to TRBD1 (5 bases). The CDR3 totals 14 residues. V shed 1 base and J shed 6 bases, with 10 bases lying between them. Germline V lookup: CDR1 SEHNR, CDR2 FQNEAQ (reference sequence). The chain's CDR3 is CASSLGLGVQPQHF. As DNA, the CDR3 is TGTGCCAGCAGCTTAGGTTTGGGGGTTCAGCCCCAGCATTTT.

Only a few counts were recorded for this clone. V usage is TRBV18 and J usage is TRBJ1-1, with 11 bases aligning to TRBD1. Germline V CDR1 and CDR2: KGHSH, LQKENI. The CDR3 consists of 17 residues. The J segment lost 0 bases and the V segment lost 2 bases, leaving 5 bases of the junction unmatched. In DNA, the CDR3 is TGTGCCAGCTCACCAGGGAGGACAGGGGGCGTGAACACTGAAGCTTTCTTT. This translates into CASSPGRTGGVNTEAFF.

This clone was observed a single time. The chain combines TRBV2 with TRBJ1-1; maybe TRBD1 (5 bases). The CDR3 extends over 12 amino acids. Germline assignment: CDR1 SNHLY and CDR2 FYNNEI. The V and J ends lost 7 bases and 0 bases respectively, with 6 bases between them. CDR3 DNA sequence: TGTGCCAGCACAGGGATGAACACTGAAGCTTTCTTT. The encoded protein is CASTGMNTEAFF.

In this sample, this clone turned up a few times. The V gene is TRBV5-1, the J gene TRBJ2-7, with no clear D. Per the germline V gene, CDR1 is SGHRS and CDR2 is YFSETQ. Trimming left V 0 bases short and J 7 bases short, with 14 bases between. The CDR3 sequence is 14 residues long. CDR3 nucleotide sequence: TGCGCCAGCAGCTTGGTTGCGTCACGAAGGGAGCAGTACTTC. It specifies CASSLVASRREQYF.

There are a few counts of this clone. The CDR3 DNA follows: TGTGCCAGCAGTGAAACGCCGGGACAGAGCTACGAGCAGTACTTC. It specifies CASSETPGQSYEQYF. This chain links TRBV6-1 with TRBJ2-7; 7 positions agree with TRBD1. There are 15 residues in the CDR3. Trimming at V came to 2 bases and at J to 3 bases, leaving 7 bases not matched to a gene. Germline values: CDR1 MNHNS, CDR2 SASEGT.

The V and J genes are TRBV7-9 and TRBJ1-6; 8 bases fit TRBD1. The CDR3 covers 15 residues. Germline CDR1 and CDR2: SEHNR and FQNEAQ (reference sequence). J lost 7 bases, V lost 4 bases, and 6 bases had no gene match. Written as DNA, the CDR3 is TGTGCCAGCAGCTCCCGAGGACAGGGAAATTCACCCCTCCACTTT. Translation: CASSSRGQGNSPLHF.

V gene TRBV5-1 combines with J gene TRBJ1-1; D is undetermined. Germline values: CDR1 SGHRS, CDR2 YFSETQ. Trimming took 2 bases from V and 1 from J, leaving 3 bases between them. The CDR3 has 12 residues. Written as DNA, the CDR3 is TGCGCCAGCAGCTTTACGAACACTGAAGCTTTCTTT. As protein: CASSFTNTEAFF.

The J gene is TRBJ2-7, the V gene TRBV6-6; D unresolved. The germline CDR1 and CDR2 sequences are MNHNY and SVGAGI (reference sequence). V lost 6 bases to trimming and J lost 4 bases, with 10 bases between them. This CDR3 has 12 residues. The CDR3 DNA reads TGTGCCAGCAGGGACCGCGCTTACGAGCAGTACTTC. Translating gives CASRDRAYEQYF.

This sequence joins TRBV11-2 and TRBJ1-6; 7 nucleotides agree with TRBD1. The CDR3 sequence is 14 residues long. Germline assignment: CDR1 SGHAT and CDR2 FQNNGV. Germline trimming cut 5 bases from V and 5 bases from J; bases unmatched to any gene: 3. CDR3 in amino acids: CASSRQGDNSPLHF. The DNA of the CDR3 is TGTGCCAGCAGCCGGCAGGGGGATAATTCACCCCTCCACTTT.

The rearrangement joins TRBV7-2 to TRBJ2-3; D is unresolved. This CDR3 spans 12 amino acids. V gave up 5 bases and J gave up 10 bases, with 13 bases separating them. Germline loops: CDR1 SGHTA, CDR2 FQGNSA. CDR3 bases: TGTGCCAGCAGCGAGCTAGACACCTCGCAGTATTTT. Translating gives CASSELDTSQYF.

The gene calls are TRBV27 and TRBJ2-2; D gene ambiguous. The V gene's germline CDR1 is MNHEY and CDR2 SMNVEV (reference sequence). This CDR3 is built from 14 residues. Trimming pared 3 bases from V and 7 bases from J, leaving 12 bases between. Here the CDR3 DNA reads TGTGCCAGCAGTTTCGACCCGGTGGTCGGGGAGCTGTTTTTT. Translated: CASSFDPVVGELFF.

This rearrangement joins TRBV19 to TRBJ1-4; D may be TRBD1 (6 bases). Trimming pared 4 bases from V and 0 bases from J, leaving 12 bases between. CDR1 is LNHDA, CDR2 SQIVND, per germline (reference sequence). The CDR3 is made up of 16 amino acids. The CDR3 here is CASSSISGATNEKLFF. DNA for the CDR3: TGTGCCAGTAGTAGTATCTCAGGGGCAACTAATGAAAAACTGTTTTTT.

This clone was seen only a few times. The chain joins TRBV27 to TRBJ2-5; perhaps TRBD2 as D (5 bases). CDR1 is MNHEY, CDR2 SMNVEV, per germline (reference sequence). The CDR3 sequence is 15 residues long. Trimming took 2 bases from V and 5 from J, leaving 15 bases between them. The CDR3 reads CASSLGWRADETQYF. The CDR3 nucleotides are TGTGCCAGCAGTTTAGGTTGGCGGGCGGATGAGACCCAGTACTTC.

This chain links TRBV15 with TRBJ1-2, with a weak D call TRBD1 (6 bases). Trimming pared 3 bases from V and 3 bases from J, leaving 14 bases between. CDR3 length: 15 amino acids. Germline V gene data show CDR1 as LNHNV and CDR2 as YYDKDF (reference sequence). The DNA of the CDR3 is TGTGCCACCAGCAGGTGGGACAAAGCGGACTATGGCTACACCTTC. Translation gives CATSRWDKADYGYTF. Full variable domain (rest looked up from reference TRBV15 and TRBJ1-2): DAMVIQNPRYQVTQFGKPVTLSCSQTLNHNVMYWYQQKSSQAPKLLFHYYDKDFNNEADTPDNFQSRRPNTSFCFLDIRSPGLGDTAMYLCATSRWDKADYGYTFGSGTRLTVV.

The chain couples TRBV18 to TRBJ1-1; D may be TRBD1 (6 bases). Germline CDR1 reads KGHSH; CDR2 reads LQKENI. The CDR3 consists of 13 residues. V shed 10 bases and J shed 2 bases, with 14 bases lying between them. DNA for the CDR3: TGTGCCACGGAGACAGGTGTTAACACTGAAGCTTTCTTT. Translating it yields CATETGVNTEAFF.

The chain has TRBV5-6 and TRBJ1-1, with 9 bases fitting TRBD1. The CDR3 consists of 17 residues. After removal of 4 bases from V and 0 bases from J, the junction contained 10 bases not matched to a gene. Germline-derived CDR1 and CDR2 are SGHDT and YYEEEE. The CDR3 bases are TGTGCCAGCAGCCCGGACAGGGGCAGTAGTATGAACACTGAAGCTTTCTTT. Protein sequence: CASSPDRGSSMNTEAFF.

This clone was observed a handful of times. The genes are TRBV5-5 and TRBJ1-1, with no clear D. The CDR3 is 17 residues long. With 0 bases removed from V and 0 bases from J, the gap between germline ends came to 15 bases. Looked up from germline, CDR1 is SGHKS and CDR2 is YYEKEE (reference sequence). CDR3 protein: CASSLALIPGLNTEAFF. In DNA, the CDR3 is TGTGCCAGCAGCTTGGCATTAATCCCCGGATTGAACACTGAAGCTTTCTTT.

In this sample, this clone turned up a few times. J is TRBJ2-3 and V is TRBV25-1; D not resolved. Trimming cost V 4 bases and J 8 bases, with 10 bases left between them. The CDR3 is made up of 12 amino acids. CDR1 is MGHDK, CDR2 SYGVNS, per germline. This CDR3 reads CASSAQGITQYF. In DNA form, the CDR3 reads TGTGCCAGCAGTGCCCAAGGGATTACGCAGTATTTT.

This sequence joins TRBV4-3 and TRBJ2-7; the D gene could be TRBD1 or TRBD2 (6 bases each). The germline CDR1 and CDR2 sequences are LGHNA and YSLEER. The CDR3 consists of 15 residues. Deletions cut 2 bases from V and 1 base from J, with 12 bases between. The CDR3 sequence: CASSQPGGASYEQYF. DNA of the CDR3: TGCGCCAGCAGCCAACCCGGGGGCGCATCCTACGAGCAGTACTTC.